The clone carrying this TCR beta chain was counted only a few times. Its antigen is unidentified. The data were taken from a study of blood T cells in healthy people across ages. Study results and limitations: Comparison with aged donors showed that long-lived donors had more naive CD4+ cells and higher diversity. The diversity estimates, figures obtained from one million T cells, were considered underestimates.

Researchers report isolating at least 7 million PBMCs per sample. A J-beta primer mix and a sample-barcoded 5' primer were used in a second PCR of roughly 6 to 12 cycles. Each cDNA molecule was tagged by a template-switch adaptor with 12 random nucleotides. TCRdb analysed the 5' RACE reads with MiXCR anew, one entry per CDR3 protein. The sample holds 890,000 or so distinct CDR3 sequences; approximately 59% are singletons and the top ten take 25% to 35%. This CDR3 has 14 residues. Trimming removed 1 base at V and 5 bases at J, with 12 bases between. Germline V gene sequence: CDR1 SGHTA, CDR2 FQGNSA. The source material was blood. The receptor was isolated from a man aged 25-45 years in good health. The V gene is TRBV7-2, the J gene TRBJ2-7; maybe TRBD1 (6 bases). For the CDR3, the DNA is TGTGCCAGCAGCTTAGGACAGGCATGGAACGAGCAGTACTTC. Its translation is CASSLGQAWNEQYF.